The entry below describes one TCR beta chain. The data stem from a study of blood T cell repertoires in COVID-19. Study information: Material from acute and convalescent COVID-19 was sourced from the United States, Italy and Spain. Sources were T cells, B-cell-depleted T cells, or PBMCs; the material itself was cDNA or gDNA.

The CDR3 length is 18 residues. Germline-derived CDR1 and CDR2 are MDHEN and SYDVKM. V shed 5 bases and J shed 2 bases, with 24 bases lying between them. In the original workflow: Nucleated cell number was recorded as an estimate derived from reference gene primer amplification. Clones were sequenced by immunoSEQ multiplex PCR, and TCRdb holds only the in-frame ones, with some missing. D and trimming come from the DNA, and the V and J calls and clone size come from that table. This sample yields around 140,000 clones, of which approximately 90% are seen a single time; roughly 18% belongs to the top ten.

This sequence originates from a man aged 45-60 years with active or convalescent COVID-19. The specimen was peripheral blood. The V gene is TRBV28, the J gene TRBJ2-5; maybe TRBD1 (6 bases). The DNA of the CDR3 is TGTGCCAGCAGTCCACGGAGAAGGGTAGGGGGAGATCAAGAGACCCAGTACTTC. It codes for CASSPRRRVGGDQETQYF.